Listed below are T cell receptor beta chains from one sample, sequenced in a study of vaccination and CD4 T cells after COVID-19. What these receptors recognize is not known. Using its own MiXCR run on the PCR reads, TCRdb lists one record per CDR3 protein. The sample holds just under 20,000 distinct CDR3 sequences; 40% to 65% are singletons and the top ten take around 10%. The sequenced sample was CD4+ T cells from blood, cultured in vitro. The receptors come from a human donor who had recovered from COVID-19. Each CDR3 is given with its conserved first and last residue. A D gene is named only where the DNA matches it firmly. Rows may omit the clone size; those that give it use once, few, many or a size class.

TRBJ1-6 | TRBV10-3 | NA | TRBD1 | TGTGCCATCAGCACAGGGGGGGGAACTAATAATTCACCCCTCCACTTT | CAISTGGGTNNSPLHF
TRBJ1-1 | TRBV6-1 | NA | TRBD1 | TGTGCCAGCAGTGCACAGGGACAGGGACGACCTGAAGCTTTCTTT | CASSAQGQGRPEAFF
TRBJ2-2 | TRBV24-1 | NA | NA | TGTGCCACGAAGCGGACATCGGGCACCGGGGAGCTGTTTTTT | CATKRTSGTGELFF
TRBJ2-1 | TRBV12-3/TRBV12-4 | NA | NA | TGTGCCAGCAGCAAGGGGACTTACAATGAGCAGTTCTTC | CASSKGTYNEQFF
TRBJ1-2 | TRBV28 | NA | NA | TGTGCCAGTCTCTTGCTGGGCTATGGCTACACCTTC | CASLLLGYGYTF
TRBJ1-2 | TRBV28 | few | NA | TGTGCCAGCAGTTCCAACAGGTACTATGGCTACACCTTC | CASSSNRYYGYTF
TRBJ2-2 | TRBV7-9 | NA | NA | TGTGCCAGCAGCTTGGCTGGCGGTTACACCGGGGAGCTGTTTTTT | CASSLAGGYTGELFF
TRBJ2-1 | TRBV20-1 | few | TRBD2 | TGCAGTGCTAGAGATTCGCGGGCGGGAGCCAGGAATGAGCAGTTCTTC | CSARDSRAGARNEQFF
TRBJ2-2 | TRBV7-3 | NA | TRBD1 | TGTGCCAGCAGCCCCGGGACAGGGTCCGGGGAGCTGTTTTTT | CASSPGTGSGELFF
TRBJ1-5 | TRBV6-1 | few | NA | TGTGCCAGCAGTGAAGTATACGCGGGTTGGAGTTATAGCAATCAGCCCCAGCATTTT | CASSEVYAGWSYSNQPQHF
TRBJ2-5 | TRBV5-4 | NA | NA | TGTGCCAGCAGCTTGTGGGACTCCGGACTAACCCAGTACTTC | CASSLWDSGLTQYF
TRBJ2-5 | TRBV24-1 | few | TRBD1 | TGTGCCACCAGTGACTGGGACAGGGGGGAGACCCAGTACTTC | CATSDWDRGETQYF
TRBJ1-5 | TRBV19 | NA | NA | TGTGCCAGTAGTATCAGGTTTGGGCCCCAGCATTTT | CASSIRFGPQHF
TRBJ2-3 | TRBV28 | NA | NA | TGTGCCAGCAGTCCCTACACAGATACGCAGTATTTT | CASSPYTDTQYF
TRBJ2-1 | TRBV6-5 | NA | TRBD2 | TGTGCCAGCAGTTACTCCGGGACTAGCGATGGGGGGAGGATCTTC | CASSYSGTSDGGRIF
TRBJ1-2 | TRBV19 | NA | TRBD1 | TGTGCCAGTAGTATCCGGACAGGGGACCCCTACTATGGCTACACCTTC | CASSIRTGDPYYGYTF
TRBJ2-5 | TRBV5-4 | NA | TRBD1 | TGTGCCAGCAGCACGGGACAGGTGGAGACCCAGTACTTC | CASSTGQVETQYF
TRBJ1-1 | TRBV20-1 | NA | NA | TGCAGTGCTAGATCAAGGGCAGCTTTCTTT | CSARSRAAFF
TRBJ2-1 | TRBV28 | NA | TRBD2 | TGTGCCAGCAATAGTCCGACTAGCGGAACCTACAATGAGCAGTTCTTC | CASNSPTSGTYNEQFF
TRBJ1-2 | TRBV7-2 | NA | NA | TGTGCCAGCAGCTTAGGACAGAGAGATGGCTACACCTTC | CASSLGQRDGYTF
TRBJ2-3 | TRBV5-1 | few | NA | TGCGCCAGCAGCTTGGGCGGGACAGATACGCAGTATTTT | CASSLGGTDTQYF
TRBJ1-2 | TRBV19 | NA | NA | TGTGCCAGTAGTACACTCCGGGACTCCGATAACTATGGCTACACCTTC | CASSTLRDSDNYGYTF
TRBJ2-1 | TRBV5-1 | NA | NA | TGCGCCAGCAGCCTTAGCGGTCTCTCCTACAATGAGCAGTTCTTC | CASSLSGLSYNEQFF
TRBJ1-6 | TRBV2 | few | TRBD1 | TGTGCCAGCACCCCCGGGACAGCACGAAGTTCACCCCTCCACTTT | CASTPGTARSSPLHF
TRBJ2-3 | TRBV6-5 | few | NA | TGTGCCAGCAGTTACTCGCAAAGTTTCATCACAGATACGCAGTATTTT | CASSYSQSFITDTQYF
TRBJ1-1 | TRBV24-1 | few | TRBD1 | TGTGCCACCAGTGAGCGTGAGGGGGACAGGGAGAACACTGAAGCTTTCTTT | CATSEREGDRENTEAFF
TRBJ1-6 | TRBV7-2 | few | NA | TGTGCCAGCAGCCCCCGGACGAGGGGAGGCAATTCACCCCTCCACTTT | CASSPRTRGGNSPLHF
TRBJ2-7 | TRBV4-3 | NA | NA | TGCGCCAGCAGCCAAGCCACGCCTAGCGACTACGAGCAGTACTTC | CASSQATPSDYEQYF
TRBJ2-1 | TRBV19 | NA | TRBD2 | TGTGCCAGTAGTAGTGGGACTAGCTCTGGCCTTGAGCAGTTCTTC | CASSSGTSSGLEQFF